The 32 T cell receptor beta chains below all came from one sample that was sequenced in a study of T cells in Graves' hyperthyroidism and ophthalmopathy. What was amplified from RNA transcripts were TCR beta CDR3 regions. The HTBI primer set was used in a first-round RT-PCR of the TCR CDR3. A single record per CDR3 protein comes from TCRdb applying MiXCR to the multiplex PCR reads. The table lists hundreds of thousands of distinct CDR3 sequences, 15% to 20% of them singletons. Sequencing used blood. The receptors were gathered from a woman aged 30 to 39 with Graves' hyperthyroidism.

Comment on this clonotype: A junction boundary mismatches the germline segment, possibly from a read error. CDR3 sequence (DNA): TGTGCCAGCAGCCTCTCCGACAGCTTCTCGAACCCGGGGCACTTC. It translates to CASSLSDSFSNPGHF. V and J are TRBV7-9 and TRBJ2-5; D tentatively reads TRBD1 or TRBD2 (5 bases each). CDR3 length: 15 amino acids. Germline loops: CDR1 SEHNR, CDR2 FQNEAQ (reference sequence). Variable domain in full (rest from reference TRBV7-9 and TRBJ2-5): DTGVSQNPRHKITKRGQNVTFRCDPISEHNRLYWYRQTLGQGPEFLTYFQNEAQLEKSRLLSDRFSAERPKGSFSTLEIQRTEQGDSAMYLCASSLSDSFSNPGHFGPGTRLLVL.

This clonotype occurred many times. The CDR3 loop is CSALGLAGVAYEQYF. CDR3 nucleotide sequence: TGCAGTGCTCTGGGACTAGCGGGAGTTGCCTACGAGCAGTACTTC. The chain links TRBV20-1 to TRBJ2-7, with 14 positions matching TRBD2. This CDR3 comprises 15 residues. Per germline, CDR1 DFQATT and CDR2 SNEGSKA (reference sequence). Losses at the gene ends were 5 bases for V and 2 bases for J; bases not matched to a gene: 5.

The rearrangement uses TRBV20-1 and TRBJ1-5; the match to TRBD1 covers 7 bases. The V gene's germline CDR1 is DFQATT and CDR2 SNEGSKA (reference sequence). CDR3 length: 13 amino acids. V shed 1 base, J shed 7 bases, and the junction held 4 bases outside the gene matches. CDR3 region: CSARGQGDQPQHF. CDR3 bases: TGCAGTGCTAGAGGTCAGGGGGACCAGCCCCAGCATTTT.

The chain is built from TRBV6-5 and TRBJ2-7; TRBD1 agrees at 7 bases. Per germline, CDR1 MNHEY and CDR2 SVGAGI. The V segment lost 1 base and the J segment 3 bases; nucleotides outside the gene matches: 9. This CDR3 comprises 16 residues. The DNA for the CDR3 is TGTGCCAGCAGTTACTACACCGGGACAGAGCTCTACGAGCAGTACTTC. This gives the protein CASSYYTGTELYEQYF.

Regarding this clonotype: A much larger clone is a single base away; this may be a read error. V is TRBV7-9 and J is TRBJ1-4; D unresolved. The CDR3 extends over 14 amino acids. From germline, CDR1 is SEHNR and CDR2 FQNEAQ (reference sequence). Written as DNA, the CDR3 is TGTGTCAGCGCCGACCTCGGGGAGAATGAAAAACTGTTTTTT. Translation gives CVSADLGENEKLFF.

This clonotype occurred a few times. The chain links TRBV4-3 to TRBJ2-5, with no clear D. The CDR3 is made up of 13 amino acids. Germline CDR1 reads LGHNA; CDR2 reads YSLEER. The germline V and J ends were trimmed by 3 bases and 5 bases, with 10 bases remaining between them. The CDR3 here is CASSQVRFETQYF. CDR3 in DNA: TGCGCCAGCAGCCAGGTCAGGTTTGAGACCCAGTACTTC.

A remark on this clonotype: A read error is possible here, since a much larger clone lies one base away. This chain joins TRBV7-9 and TRBJ2-5; D call uncertain. The CDR3 spans 12 residues. V was shortened by 1 base and J by 5 bases, with 5 bases between the two germline ends. Germline CDR1 and CDR2: SEHNR and FQNEAQ (reference sequence). Here the CDR3 DNA reads TGTGCCAGCAGCTTAGAGTGGGAGACCCAGTACTTC. Translating gives CASSLEWETQYF. The full variable domain, rest sourced from reference TRBV7-9 and TRBJ2-5, is DTGVSQNPRHKITKRGQNVTFRCDPISEHNRLYWYRQTLGQGPEFLTYFQNEAQLEKSRLLSDRFSAERPKGSFSTLEIQRTEQGDSAMYLCASSLEWETQYFGPGTRLLVL.

This clonotype has just a few counts. The chain links TRBV14 to TRBJ2-2; D unclear. The germline V and J ends were trimmed by 0 bases and 5 bases, with 4 bases remaining between them. Germline V gives CDR1 SGHDN, CDR2 FVKESK. The length of the CDR3 is 13 residues. CDR3 in amino acids: CASSQDWTGELFF. The DNA for the CDR3 is TGTGCCAGCAGCCAAGACTGGACCGGGGAGCTGTTTTTT.

This clonotype has a count of ten or more. The chain is built from TRBV18 and TRBJ2-1, with TRBD2 matching over 12 bases. Per germline, CDR1 KGHSH and CDR2 LQKENI. V lost 2 bases, J lost 8 bases, and 4 bases stayed unmatched. The CDR3 consists of 15 residues. The CDR3 spells CASSPKTSGRYEQFF. As DNA, the CDR3 is TGTGCCAGCTCACCAAAGACTAGCGGGAGATATGAGCAGTTCTTC.

The table lists this clonotype with many counts. V is TRBV27 and J is TRBJ2-5; weak D call: TRBD1 (6 bases). Trimming removed 2 bases at V and 5 bases at J, with 12 bases between. Germline V gives CDR1 MNHEY, CDR2 SMNVEV (reference sequence). This CDR3 has 14 residues. The CDR3 sequence: CASSLQGRRETQYF. The CDR3 nucleotides read TGTGCCAGCAGTTTACAGGGGCGCAGGGAGACCCAGTACTTC.

The table lists this clonotype with a few counts. The chain joins TRBV27 to TRBJ1-4; 8 bases are shared with TRBD1. There are 14 residues in the CDR3. The germline gives CDR1 MNHEY, CDR2 SMNVEV (reference sequence). The V segment lost 3 bases and the J segment 7 bases; nucleotides outside the gene matches: 4. CDR3 amino acids: CASSFFGQGEKLFF. The CDR3, as DNA: TGTGCCAGCAGTTTCTTCGGACAGGGTGAAAAACTGTTTTTT.

This clonotype was observed many times. This sequence joins TRBV20-1 and TRBJ1-5, with 8 bases identical to TRBD1. Germline V gives CDR1 DFQATT, CDR2 SNEGSKA (reference sequence). The CDR3 extends over 15 amino acids. Trimming at V came to 3 bases and at J to 1 base, leaving 5 bases not matched to a gene. The CDR3 loop reads CSARSGGWSNQPQHF. CDR3 coding DNA: TGCAGTGCTAGGTCAGGGGGCTGGAGCAATCAGCCCCAGCATTTT.

The chain is built from TRBV6-2 or TRBV6-3 and TRBJ2-3, with 8 bases fitting TRBD1. The CDR3 runs to 16 residues. Germline lookup yields CDR1 MNHEY and CDR2 SVGEGT. V gave up 7 bases and J gave up 2 bases; unmatched junction bases: 11. The CDR3 nucleotides are TGTGCCAGCACCGAGGGCCCGACAGGGGACACAGATACGCAGTATTTT. Protein: CASTEGPTGDTDTQYF.

The genes are TRBV3-1 and TRBJ2-2; unclear D gene. In germline, CDR1 is LGHDT, CDR2 YNNKEL (reference sequence). This CDR3 has 15 amino acids. V lost 4 bases to trimming and J lost 3 bases, with 12 bases between them. The CDR3 here is CASSPRARDTGELFF. In DNA form, the CDR3 reads TGTGCCAGCAGCCCCAGAGCCCGGGACACCGGGGAGCTGTTTTTT.

This clonotype was counted ten times or more. This chain links TRBV7-9 with TRBJ2-1; D gene ambiguous. Germline CDR1 and CDR2: SEHNR and FQNEAQ (reference sequence). This CDR3 region has 15 residues. Trimming stripped 1 base from V and 5 bases from J, with 12 bases between. CDR3 amino acids: CASSLVRTPNNEQFF. In nucleotides, the CDR3 is TGTGCCAGCAGCTTAGTGCGTACCCCAAACAATGAGCAGTTCTTC. The full variable domain, rest sourced from reference TRBV7-9 and TRBJ2-1, is DTGVSQNPRHKITKRGQNVTFRCDPISEHNRLYWYRQTLGQGPEFLTYFQNEAQLEKSRLLSDRFSAERPKGSFSTLEIQRTEQGDSAMYLCASSLVRTPNNEQFFGPGTRLTVL.

Ten or more counts support this clonotype. The chain is built from TRBV3-1 and TRBJ2-5, with D perhaps TRBD2 (5 bases). Germline V gives CDR1 LGHDT, CDR2 YNNKEL (reference sequence). Trimming pared 0 bases from V and 1 base from J, leaving 9 bases between. CDR3 length: 15 amino acids. The CDR3 DNA follows: TGTGCCAGCAGCCAAGAAAGCGGCATCCAAGAGACCCAGTACTTC. Its translation: CASSQESGIQETQYF.

This clonotype occurred many times. The chain uses TRBV2 and TRBJ2-2; weak D call: TRBD2 (6 bases). Trimming took off 6 bases at V and 1 base at J, with 18 bases between the two ends. This CDR3 has 17 residues. From germline, CDR1 is SNHLY and CDR2 FYNNEI. The CDR3 reads CASSPDYPLGNTGELFF. The CDR3 region has the DNA TGTGCCAGCAGCCCGGACTACCCACTTGGGAACACCGGGGAGCTGTTTTTT.

The chain couples TRBV24-1 to TRBJ1-2, with D possibly being TRBD1 (6 bases). The germline V gene has CDR1 KGHDR and CDR2 SFDVKD. The V end was cut by 2 bases, the J end by 8 bases, with 11 bases between. The CDR3 covers 13 residues. CDR3 in DNA: TGTGCCACCAGTGATTCCTGGGGGCCCGGCTACACCTTC. Translating gives CATSDSWGPGYTF.

Points on this clonotype: Germline is not matched at one junction end, which may reflect a read error. The chain is built from TRBV6-4 and TRBJ1-6, with 10 bases identical to TRBD1. CDR1 and CDR2 (germline): MRHNA, SNTAGT. The CDR3 is 15 amino acids. CDR3 DNA: TGTGCCAGCAGTTACTCGGGACAGGGGCGTTCACCCCTCCACTTT. Its translation is CASSYSGQGRSPLHF.

This clonotype was observed at least ten times. The chain joins TRBV7-6 to TRBJ2-5; D may be TRBD1 (5 bases). The CDR3 consists of 14 residues. V gave up 5 bases and J gave up 3 bases, with 13 bases separating them. The V gene's germline CDR1 is SGHVS and CDR2 FNYEAQ. The CDR3 region is CASSRDRVEETQYF. The CDR3 DNA reads TGTGCCAGCAGCCGTGACAGAGTAGAAGAGACCCAGTACTTC.

There are a few counts of this clonotype. The chain combines TRBV4-1 with TRBJ1-2, with TRBD1 as a possible D gene (6 bases). The CDR3 extends over 15 amino acids. The V and J ends lost 3 bases and 4 bases respectively, with 15 bases between them. The germline V gene encodes CDR1 MGHRA and CDR2 YSYEKL. The CDR3 DNA reads TGCGCCAGCAGCCAGTACGGACAGACCTTCTATGGCTACACCTTC. This translates into CASSQYGQTFYGYTF.

This clonotype appeared many times. V is TRBV30 and J is TRBJ2-1; D is unclear. The V end lost 3 bases, the J end lost 0 bases, and 6 bases lay between the germline ends. The length of the CDR3 is 13 residues. CDR1 is GTSNPN and CDR2 is SVGIG in the germline V gene (reference sequence). The CDR3 spells CAWRESSYNEQFF. The CDR3 bases are TGTGCCTGGAGGGAAAGCTCCTACAATGAGCAGTTCTTC.

This clonotype was seen a few times. This may come from a read error, since a much larger clone is one base off. The chain combines TRBV28 with TRBJ2-7; D may be TRBD1 (6 bases). This CDR3 has 14 amino acids. CDR1 and CDR2 from the germline V gene are MDHEN and SYDVKM. CDR3 in DNA: TGTGTCAGCAGTATCTACCAGGGGCGCTTAGAGCAGTACTTC. This translates into CVSSIYQGRLEQYF.

V gene TRBV30 combines with J gene TRBJ2-1; 7 positions match TRBD2. J was trimmed by 0 bases and V by 2 bases; bases with no gene match: 4. Germline CDR1 and CDR2: GTSNPN and SVGIG (reference sequence). This CDR3 spans 15 amino acids. The CDR3 loop reads CAWSRRGSSYNEQFF. In DNA form, the CDR3 reads TGTGCCTGGAGTCGCCGCGGGAGCTCCTACAATGAGCAGTTCTTC.

This clonotype was counted between two and nine times. The V and J genes are TRBV20-1 and TRBJ1-2; D perhaps matches TRBD1 (6 bases). CDR1 is DFQATT, CDR2 SNEGSKA, per germline (reference sequence). V was trimmed by 6 bases and J by 5 bases, leaving 16 bases between them. The CDR3 extends over 13 amino acids. The CDR3 sequence: CSAWGARAYGYTF. CDR3 sequence (DNA): TGCAGTGCCTGGGGGGCCAGGGCTTATGGCTACACCTTC.

This clonotype was seen ten or more times. The CDR3 is CASSRLDNTQYF. In DNA form, the CDR3 reads TGTGCCAGCAGCCGACTAGATAATACGCAGTATTTT. The chain joins TRBV12-3 or TRBV12-4 to TRBJ2-3, with D tentatively TRBD2 (6 bases). The CDR3 runs 12 residues. Trimming took 6 bases from V and 7 from J, leaving 11 bases between them.

This clonotype was seen ten or more times. The genes are TRBV5-1 and TRBJ2-2; no definite D call. Germline V gene lookup returns CDR1 SGHRS and CDR2 YFSETQ. V was pared by 4 bases and J by 3 bases, with 16 bases between. CDR3 size: 16 residues. The DNA for the CDR3 is TGCGCCAGCAGCCCGTCAGGCGGAACGGACACCGGGGAGCTGTTTTTT. Translating gives CASSPSGGTDTGELFF.

The J gene is TRBJ2-5, the V gene TRBV28; 9 bases align to TRBD1. Losses at the gene ends were 3 bases for V and 4 bases for J; bases not matched to a gene: 6. Per germline, CDR1 MDHEN and CDR2 SYDVKM. The CDR3 is made up of 15 amino acids. The CDR3 region is CASSFGTGSRETQYF. The CDR3 nucleotides are TGTGCCAGCAGTTTCGGGACAGGGAGCCGAGAGACCCAGTACTTC.

The table lists this clonotype with many counts. This chain joins TRBV27 and TRBJ1-5, with 12 bases that match TRBD1. Germline CDR1 and CDR2: MNHEY and SMNVEV (reference sequence). This CDR3 comprises 16 residues. After removal of 5 bases from V and 6 bases from J, the junction contained 8 bases not matched to a gene. CDR3 bases: TGTGCCAGCAGTCCGGGGACAGGGGGCGTCCGTCAGCCCCAGCATTTT. Protein: CASSPGTGGVRQPQHF.

Concerning this clonotype itself: A much larger clonotype is one base distant, so this may be a read error. The rearrangement joins TRBV5-5 to TRBJ1-2; weak D call: TRBD1 (5 bases). The CDR3 contains 15 residues. Trimming shortened V by 0 bases and J by 2 bases, and 11 bases separated the two germline ends. Looked up from germline, CDR1 is SGHKS and CDR2 is YYEKEE (reference sequence). Written as DNA, the CDR3 is TGTGCCAGCAGCTTGGTCCAGGGTGCAAACTATGGCTACACCTTC. Its protein product is CASSLVQGANYGYTF.

This clonotype has ten or more counts. This sequence joins TRBV3-1 and TRBJ2-7; 13 bases fit TRBD2. This CDR3 contains 15 residues. V dropped 4 bases and J dropped 6; count of bases not matched to a gene: 6. Germline V gene lookup returns CDR1 LGHDT and CDR2 YNNKEL (reference sequence). The chain's CDR3 is CASSPWTSGSGEQYF. CDR3 sequence (DNA): TGTGCCAGCAGCCCCTGGACTAGCGGGAGTGGCGAGCAGTACTTC.

A few counts support this clonotype. This rearrangement joins TRBV20-1 to TRBJ2-1; 10 bases are a match to TRBD2. Germline assignment: CDR1 DFQATT and CDR2 SNEGSKA (reference sequence). This CDR3 spans 13 amino acids. J lost 7 bases, V lost 4 bases, and 4 bases had no gene match. The CDR3 reads CSANSGRGNEQFF. DNA for the CDR3: TGCAGTGCTAACAGCGGGAGGGGAAATGAGCAGTTCTTC.